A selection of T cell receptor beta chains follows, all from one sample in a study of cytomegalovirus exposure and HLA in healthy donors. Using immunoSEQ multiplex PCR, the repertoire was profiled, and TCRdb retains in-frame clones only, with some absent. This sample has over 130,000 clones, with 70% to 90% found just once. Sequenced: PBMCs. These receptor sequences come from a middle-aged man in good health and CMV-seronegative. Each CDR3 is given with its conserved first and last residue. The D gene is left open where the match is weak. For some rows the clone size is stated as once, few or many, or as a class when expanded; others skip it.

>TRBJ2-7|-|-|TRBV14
TGTGCCAGCAGCCAAAGAGGTGAGACCTACGAGCAGTACTTC
CASSQRGETYEQYF
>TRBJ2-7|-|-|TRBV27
TGTGCCAGCGGACCGACTAGAAAGTACTTC
CASGPTRKYF
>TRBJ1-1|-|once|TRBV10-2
TGCGCCAGCGATCCCGGAGGAATGAACACTGAAGCTTTCTTT
CASDPGGMNTEAFF
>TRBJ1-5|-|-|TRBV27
TGTGCCAGCAGTTCACAGGGTCTAAATCAGCCCCAGCATTTT
CASSSQGLNQPQHF
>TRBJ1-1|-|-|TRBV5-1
TGCGCCAGCAGCTTGGAGCCGGGGGAAAACACTGAAGCTTTCTTT
CASSLEPGENTEAFF
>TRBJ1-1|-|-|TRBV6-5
TGTGCCAGCAGTCGCGGGGGGAACACTGAAGCTTTCTTT
CASSRGGNTEAFF
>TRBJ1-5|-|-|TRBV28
TGTGCCAGCAGTCTCGTAACTTCCAATCAGCCCCAGCATTTT
CASSLVTSNQPQHF
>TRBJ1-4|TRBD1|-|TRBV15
TGTGCCACCAGCTTATGGACAGGGAAGGGTGAAAAACTGTTTTTT
CATSLWTGKGEKLFF
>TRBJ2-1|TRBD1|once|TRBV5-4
TGTGCCAGCAGCTTGGCCGGTCAGGGGGACAATGAGCAGTTCTTC
CASSLAGQGDNEQFF
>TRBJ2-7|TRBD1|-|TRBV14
TGTGCCAGCAGCCAAGAGACAGGGTACGCCTACGAGCAGTACTTC
CASSQETGYAYEQYF
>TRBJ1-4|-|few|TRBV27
TGTGCCAGCAGTTTAGGAGGATTCCTTAATGAAAAACTGTTTTTT
CASSLGGFLNEKLFF
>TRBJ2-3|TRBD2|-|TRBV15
TGTGCCACGACGGAACCTAGCGGGACAGATACGCAGTATTTT
CATTEPSGTDTQYF
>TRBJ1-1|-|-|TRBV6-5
TGTGCCAGCACCCCGGCGGGGAACACTGAAGCTTTCTTT
CASTPAGNTEAFF
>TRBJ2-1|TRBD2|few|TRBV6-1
TGTGCCAGCAGTGGCCATCAAGCGGGGGGAGTAAATGAGCAGTTCTTC
CASSGHQAGGVNEQFF
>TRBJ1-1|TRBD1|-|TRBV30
TGTGCCTGGAGTCATACGGACAGGGAAGGGACTGAAGCTTTCTTT
CAWSHTDREGTEAFF
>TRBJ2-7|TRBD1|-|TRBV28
TGTGCCAGCAGTTTGCGGGACAGGGTAGGCTACGAGCAGTACTTC
CASSLRDRVGYEQYF